This TCR beta chain was found in a study of blood T cell repertoires in COVID-19. Study overall: Samples taken during acute and convalescent COVID-19 were collected in the United States, Italy and Spain. The cDNA or gDNA used as material had been derived from T cells, B-cell-depleted T cells, or PBMCs.

V was pared by 0 bases and J by 8 bases, with 15 bases between. CDR1 LNHNV and CDR2 YYDKDF come from the germline V gene (reference sequence). This CDR3 region has 15 residues. Authors' methods: Reference gene primer amplification gave nucleated cell count estimates. TCRdb keeps only in-frame clones here, not all; method: immunoSEQ multiplex PCR. That table supplies the V and J calls and clone size; D and trimming were determined from the DNA. The repertoire includes about 200,000 clones, roughly 79% of them detected once, and 6.9% sits in the top ten. The rearrangement joins TRBV15 to TRBJ2-3; TRBD1 is a possible D gene (6 bases). The clonotype comes from a human donor with acute or convalescent COVID-19. The donor label of this sample is uncertain. Sequenced material: peripheral blood. The DNA of the CDR3 is TGTGCCACCAGCAGAGACAGGGGCTCAGGCGGTACGCAGTATTTT. Amino acids: CATSRDRGSGGTQYF.